The sequence of this T cell receptor (beta chain) was determined in a study of T cell responses to AZD1222 COVID-19 vaccine. Timing groups of about 4 and about 12 weeks for second doses were pooled. Using immunoSEQ multiplex PCR, the repertoire was profiled, and TCRdb retains in-frame clones only, with some absent. Counted here are tens of thousands of clones, 88% occurring once; the ten biggest clones make up 6% to 7.5%. Notes on the study in general: Dominant CD4 TCR responses targeted spike regions 160-218 and 743-854.

Comment on this clone: The antigen remains undetermined.

In germline, CDR1 is SGHRS, CDR2 YFSETQ. This CDR3 is built from 15 residues. J was trimmed by 9 bases and V by 2 bases; bases with no gene match: 11. Specimen: peripheral blood, collected 28 days after the second AZD1222 dose. This sequence joins TRBV5-1 and TRBJ2-1, with 7 bases fitting TRBD2. The sequence came from an adult who received the AZD1222 COVID-19 vaccine. The CDR3 sequence is CASSFDAGVPPEQFF. Here the CDR3 DNA reads TGCGCCAGCAGCTTTGATGCGGGAGTTCCGCCTGAGCAGTTCTTC.